The clone carrying this T cell receptor beta chain has at least ten counts. The data are from a study of T-cell reconstitution after alpha-beta-depleted transplantation in children. A TCRbeta library incorporating unique molecular identifiers was prepared. TCRdb itself ran the PCR reads through MiXCR, one entry per CDR3 protein. Among a few hundred thousand distinct CDR3 sequences, 13% were seen once, and the ten largest hold 3.5% to 4.5%. V shed 8 bases and J shed 3 bases, with 16 bases lying between them. Germline CDR1 is SGHTA and CDR2 is FQGNSA. This CDR3 spans 15 amino acids. The material sequenced was PBMCs, taken from the stem cell graft. V is TRBV7-2 and J is TRBJ1-4; possibly TRBD1 for D (5 bases). The clonotype was recovered from a human donor who donated a stem cell graft to a child with Fanconi anemia. CDR3 residues: CASGTQTGPNEKLFF. The CDR3 nucleotides are TGTGCCAGCGGGACTCAAACAGGCCCTAATGAAAAACTGTTTTTT. Full variable domain (rest looked up from reference TRBV7-2 and TRBJ1-4): GAGVSQSPSNKVTEKGKDVELRCDPISGHTALYWYRQSLGQGLEFLIYFQGNSAPDKSGLPSDRFSAERTGGSVSTLTIQRTQQEDSAVYLCASGTQTGPNEKLFFGSGTQLSVL.